These T cell receptor beta chains were read from a single sample in a study of blood T cell repertoires in COVID-19. Sequencing was performed with immunoSEQ multiplex PCR; in TCRdb, only in-frame clones are kept and a portion is missing. The sample has roughly 150,000 clones, around 87% seen once. Sequences were obtained from peripheral blood. All receptors come from a human donor in a cohort sampled during active COVID-19. Both conserved end residues are part of each CDR3. D genes are given only for firm matches. Part of the rows lack a size; the others show once, few, many or a class for expanded clones.

v_call	d_call	j_call	clone_size	cdr3_nt	cdr3_aa
TRBV4-1	TRBD1	TRBJ2-7	NA	TGCGCCAGCAGCCAATTCCCGGGACAGGGGGCCTACGAGCAGTACTTC	CASSQFPGQGAYEQYF
TRBV10-3	TRBD1	TRBJ2-1	NA	TGTGCCATCACTGCGGGACAGGGAATAGGGGGGCCTTGGGATGAGCAGTTCTTC	CAITAGQGIGGPWDEQFF
TRBV11-3	NA	TRBJ1-1	NA	TGTGCCAGCAGCAGGGACATGAACACTGAAGCTTTCTTT	CASSRDMNTEAFF
TRBV19	NA	TRBJ1-4	NA	TGTGCCAGTAGTATAGATAGGGGTTTTGAAAAACTGTTTTTT	CASSIDRGFEKLFF
TRBV6-6	NA	TRBJ2-1	NA	TGTGCCAGCAGTCAAAGGGGCACGGGAGCCATGTACAATGAGCAGTTCTTC	CASSQRGTGAMYNEQFF
TRBV6-6	NA	TRBJ1-4	few	TGTGCCAGCAGTTACTCTGGGGGCGTGAGTGAAAAACTGTTTTTT	CASSYSGGVSEKLFF
TRBV5-6	NA	TRBJ2-3	NA	TGTGCCAGCAGCTTGGTCAGATCAGATACGCAGTATTTT	CASSLVRSDTQYF
TRBV7-9	NA	TRBJ1-1	NA	TGTGCCAGCAGCTTATATACGTGGGCACCGAACACTGAAGCTTTCTTT	CASSLYTWAPNTEAFF
TRBV11-2	TRBD1	TRBJ2-7	NA	TGTGCCAGCAGCTTAGTAGGCGGACTGGGACAGCACTCAGCCTACGAGCAGTACTTC	CASSLVGGLGQHSAYEQYF
TRBV5-1	TRBD2	TRBJ2-5	few	TGCGCCAGCAGCCAGGGACTAGCGGAAGAGACCCAGTACTTC	CASSQGLAEETQYF
TRBV11-1	TRBD2	TRBJ2-3	NA	TGTGCCAGCACCGAGCTAGCGGGAATGACAGATACGCAGTATTTT	CASTELAGMTDTQYF
TRBV18	TRBD1	TRBJ2-3	NA	TGTGCCAGCTCACCCCGGACAGGGGGCACAGATACGCAGTATTTT	CASSPRTGGTDTQYF
TRBV27	NA	TRBJ1-1	few	TGTGCCAGCAGCCGTCTTGCGCGAGGGAACACTGAAGCTTTCTTT	CASSRLARGNTEAFF
TRBV28	NA	TRBJ2-7	NA	TGTGCCACCACGACAGACGACTTC	CATTTDDF
TRBV30	NA	TRBJ2-2	NA	TGTGCCTGGAGTCCGACGGTGGGGGCGGCCGGGGAGCTGTTTTTT	CAWSPTVGAAGELFF
TRBV5-4	TRBD2	TRBJ2-3	NA	TGTGCCAGCAGGGCCGGGGGTTTCGTAGCGGGAGGGCCAGATCGTACGCAGTATTTT	CASRAGGFVAGGPDRTQYF
TRBV2	TRBD1	TRBJ1-1	NA	TGTGCCAGCAGTACTGGACAGGGCGACACTGAAGCTTTCTTT	CASSTGQGDTEAFF
TRBV28	NA	TRBJ1-4	NA	TGTGCCAGCAGACCCAGGGGTCGTGGTGAAAAACTGTTTTTT	CASRPRGRGEKLFF
TRBV29-1	NA	TRBJ2-7	NA	TGCAGCGTCGCTCCAGGGATGAGCTCCTACGAGCAGTACTTC	CSVAPGMSSYEQYF
TRBV5-6	TRBD1	TRBJ2-2	NA	TGTGCCAGCAGCTTGGCGGGACAGATATACACCGGGGAGCTGTTTTTT	CASSLAGQIYTGELFF
TRBV27	NA	TRBJ2-7	NA	TGTGCCAGCAGACCGCCCGGGACTCGCTACGAGCAGTACTTC	CASRPPGTRYEQYF
TRBV28	NA	TRBJ1-1	NA	TGTGCCAGCAGCCCGACAGGATTTGGGACTGAAGCTTTCTTT	CASSPTGFGTEAFF
TRBV7-9	TRBD1	TRBJ2-1	NA	TGTGCCAGCAGAGAGGGGGCTTCCTACAATGAGCAGTTCTTC	CASREGASYNEQFF
TRBV6-5	NA	TRBJ1-2	once	TGTGCAGCAATCGGAGCTAACTATGGCTACACCTTC	CAAIGANYGYTF
TRBV3-1/TRBV3-2	NA	TRBJ2-7	NA	TGTGCCAGCAGCTCTGTAAACGAGCAGTACTTC	CASSSVNEQYF
TRBV5-4	TRBD2	TRBJ2-1	NA	TGTGCCAGCAGCCCCCGAGAGCGGGGGTACAATGAGCAGTTCTTC	CASSPRERGYNEQFF
TRBV4-1	TRBD2	TRBJ2-1	NA	TGCGCCAGCAGGCCTACTAGCGGAGTTTTGGTACAGTACAATGAGCAGTTCTTC	CASRPTSGVLVQYNEQFF
TRBV10-3	NA	TRBJ2-5	once	TGTGCCATCAGTGAGCGCCTAGCAAAAGAGACCCAGTACTTC	CAISERLAKETQYF
TRBV5-5	TRBD1	TRBJ2-2	NA	TGTGCCAGCAGCGGGCAAGGGACAGCTCGGACCGGGGAGCTGTTTTTT	CASSGQGTARTGELFF
TRBV30	NA	TRBJ1-3	NA	TGTGCCTGCGGACGGGGATCAGGAAACACCATATATTTT	CACGRGSGNTIYF
TRBV15	NA	TRBJ1-6	NA	TGTGCCACCAGCAGGGACTACTCACCCCTCCACTTT	CATSRDYSPLHF
TRBV7-9	TRBD1	TRBJ2-1	NA	TGTGCCAGCAGCTCCCCTGGCGGGCAGGGGGCTGGAGAGCAGTTCTTC	CASSSPGGQGAGEQFF
TRBV2	NA	TRBJ2-3	NA	TGTGCCAGCGGGAGACATACGCAGTATTTT	CASGRHTQYF
TRBV9	NA	TRBJ1-6	NA	TGTGCCAGCAGCGTCTCAGACAGGTCCAGCTCCTATAATTCACCCCTCCACTTT	CASSVSDRSSSYNSPLHF
TRBV5-1	TRBD2	TRBJ2-5	NA	TGCGCCAGCAGCTTCTCGACAGGGAGAAGATTTAGCGGGGGTACCCTTCAAGAGACCCAGTACTTC	CASSFSTGRRFSGGTLQETQYF
TRBV11-2	TRBD2	TRBJ2-2	NA	TGTGCCACAACCCCGCTAGCGGGGCCTAACACCGGGGAGCTGTTTTTT	CATTPLAGPNTGELFF
TRBV6-6	NA	TRBJ2-1	NA	TGTGCCAGCAGTTCGACAGGGTCAAGTGCGCGGGAAGAGCAGTTCTTC	CASSSTGSSAREEQFF
TRBV9	NA	TRBJ2-2	NA	TGTGCCAGCAGCGTAGATGGAGGGACCGGGGAGCTGTTTTTT	CASSVDGGTGELFF
TRBV7-2	TRBD2	TRBJ2-1	NA	TGTGCCAGCAGCTTCGGACTAGCTTGGAATGAGCAGTTCTTC	CASSFGLAWNEQFF